The 21 T cell receptor beta chains below all came from one sample that was sequenced in a study of T cells in tumors after PD-1 blockade. Produced via immunoSEQ multiplex PCR; TCRdb's table is partial and in-frame only. The data hold fewer than 50,000 clones, with 65% to 85% observed a single time. The sample was PBMCs, taken before anti-PD-1 treatment. These receptors were taken from a human donor with basal cell carcinoma.

This chain uses TRBV12-3 or TRBV12-4 with TRBJ2-7; D not certain. The CDR3 consists of 12 residues. The germline V and J ends were trimmed by 5 bases and 4 bases, with 9 bases remaining between them. CDR3 region: CASSGLHYEQYF. CDR3 in DNA: TGTGCCAGCAGTGGGCTCCATTACGAGCAGTACTTC.

The chain is built from TRBV5-6 and TRBJ2-2; 11 nucleotides match TRBD2. The V gene's germline CDR1 is SGHDT and CDR2 YYEEEE. The CDR3 length is 18 residues. The J segment lost 4 bases and the V segment lost 4 bases, leaving 12 bases of the junction unmatched. DNA for the CDR3: TGTGCCAGCAGCCCTGAGGTTTTAGCGGGGGGGCGCACCGGGGAGCTGTTTTTT. This translates into CASSPEVLAGGRTGELFF.

The V gene is TRBV2, the J gene TRBJ2-4; 9 bases align to TRBD1. Trimming at V came to 6 bases and at J to 1 base, leaving 1 base not matched to a gene. The germline CDR1 and CDR2 sequences are SNHLY and FYNNEI. This CDR3 is built from 14 residues. The DNA for the CDR3 is TGTGCCAGCAGCGGGACAGGGGCCAAAAACATTCAGTACTTC. It encodes CASSGTGAKNIQYF. Full variable domain (rest looked up from reference TRBV2 and TRBJ2-4): EPEVTQTPSHQVTQMGQEVILRCVPISNHLYFYWYRQILGQKVEFLVSFYNNEISEKSEIFDDQFSVERPDGSNFTLKIRSTKLEDSAMYFCASSGTGAKNIQYFGAGTRLSVL.

The chain joins TRBV30 to TRBJ1-5; a weak D match, TRBD1 (5 bases). V dropped 0 bases and J dropped 0 bases, with 9 bases sitting between them. This CDR3 contains 15 residues. Germline V gene lookup returns CDR1 GTSNPN and CDR2 SVGIG (reference sequence). In DNA, the CDR3 is TGTGCCTGGAGTGTAAGGGGAATTAGCAATCAGCCCCAGCATTTT. It encodes CAWSVRGISNQPQHF.

The chain couples TRBV3-1 (or the pseudogene TRBV3-2) to TRBJ2-1; TRBD2 might be the D (5 bases). V gave up 0 bases and J gave up 2 bases, with 20 bases separating them. The CDR3 loop spans 19 amino acids. The germline gives CDR1 LGHDT, CDR2 YNNKEL (reference sequence). The CDR3, as DNA: TGTGCCAGCAGCCAAGAAGGGCTAGCCATTTTCGCGACCTACAATGAGCAGTTCTTC. Protein sequence: CASSQEGLAIFATYNEQFF.

The chain has TRBV10-1 and TRBJ2-5; 10 positions match TRBD2. The CDR3 covers 19 residues. After removal of 0 bases from V and 3 bases from J, the junction contained 13 bases not matched to a gene. The V gene's germline CDR1 is WNHNN and CDR2 SYGVQD (reference sequence). The CDR3 reads CASSESRAGGPVSKETQYF. The CDR3 DNA follows: TGCGCCAGCAGTGAGTCCCGAGCGGGGGGGCCGGTTAGCAAAGAGACCCAGTACTTC.

The V and J genes are TRBV18 and TRBJ1-1; the match to TRBD1 covers 7 bases. The CDR3 runs to 14 residues. Per germline, CDR1 KGHSH and CDR2 LQKENI. V trimming: 6 bases; J trimming: 6 bases; junction bases outside the gene matches: 10. The CDR3 spells CASSPDRVSSEAFF. CDR3 nucleotide sequence: TGTGCCAGCTCGCCTGACAGGGTTTCCTCTGAAGCTTTCTTT.

The V and J genes are TRBV5-1 and TRBJ2-7, with 11 positions matching TRBD2. The CDR3 is made up of 15 amino acids. V was pared by 5 bases and J by 2 bases, with 6 bases of the junction left unmatched. Germline CDR1 reads SGHRS; CDR2 reads YFSETQ. The CDR3 nucleotides are TGCGCCAGCAGTACCGGGACTAGCGGTCCCTACGAGCAGTACTTC. It is translated as CASSTGTSGPYEQYF.

The J gene is TRBJ1-1, the V gene TRBV19; D gene ambiguous. The germline V and J ends were trimmed by 4 bases and 0 bases, with 9 bases remaining between them. This CDR3 is built from 14 residues. Germline CDR1 LNHDA, CDR2 SQIVND (reference sequence). The CDR3 DNA reads TGTGCCAGTAGTACCACAGACCTGAACACTGAAGCTTTCTTT. Amino acids: CASSTTDLNTEAFF. The whole variable domain, filled in from reference TRBV19 and TRBJ1-1, reads DGGITQSPKYLFRKEGQNVTLSCEQNLNHDAMYWYRQDPGQGLRLIYYSQIVNDFQKGDIAEGYSVSREKKESFPLTVTSAQKNPTAFYLCASSTTDLNTEAFFGQGTRLTVV.

The rearrangement links TRBV7-9 to TRBJ1-1, with D hard to call. This CDR3 comprises 12 residues. Germline CDR1 and CDR2: SEHNR and FQNEAQ (reference sequence). V dropped 2 bases and J dropped 6 bases, with 7 bases sitting between them. The chain's CDR3 is CASSLLTPEAFF. For the CDR3, the DNA is TGTGCCAGCAGCTTATTGACCCCTGAAGCTTTCTTT.

The chain combines TRBV5-1 with TRBJ2-7; 9 bases map to TRBD1. This CDR3 region has 17 residues. V trimming: 1 base; J trimming: 3 bases; junction bases outside the gene matches: 11. Germline CDR1 and CDR2: SGHRS and YFSETQ. In DNA form, the CDR3 reads TGCGCCAGCAGCTTGAATTTTCCTGGGACAGGGATCTACGAGCAGTACTTC. Protein product: CASSLNFPGTGIYEQYF.

This sequence joins TRBV3-1 (or the pseudogene TRBV3-2) and TRBJ1-1; D uncertain. Trimming took 5 bases from V and 6 from J, leaving 10 bases between them. Germline V gene sequence: CDR1 LGHDT, CDR2 YNNKEL (reference sequence). The CDR3 runs 12 residues. The CDR3 bases are TGTGCCAGCAGCAGAAGCGGGGCTGAAGCTTTCTTT. This translates into CASSRSGAEAFF.

In its sample, this clone was seen a few times. The chain joins TRBV14 to TRBJ2-3, with 10 bases that match TRBD2. The CDR3 spans 17 residues. In germline, CDR1 is SGHDN, CDR2 FVKESK. Losses at the gene ends were 4 bases for V and 5 bases for J; bases not matched to a gene: 12. The CDR3 region has the DNA TGTGCCAGCAGCCCCCCCTTGAGCGGGGGGGCAGGAGATACGCAGTATTTT. Translation: CASSPPLSGGAGDTQYF.

The rearrangement uses TRBV5-1 and TRBJ1-1, with TRBD1 matching 7 bases. With V trimmed by 2 bases and J by 0 bases, 1 base remained unmatched. The CDR3 is made up of 14 amino acids. Germline V lookup: CDR1 SGHRS, CDR2 YFSETQ. In DNA, the CDR3 is TGCGCCAGCAGCTTAGGACAGGTGAACACTGAAGCTTTCTTT. This translates into CASSLGQVNTEAFF.

This chain connects TRBV5-4 to TRBJ2-5; no reliable D call. Germline V CDR1 and CDR2: SGHNT, YYREEE (reference sequence). The CDR3 length is 13 residues. With 1 base removed from V and 2 bases from J, the gap between germline ends came to 6 bases. For the CDR3, the DNA is TGTGCCAGCAGCTTGCCTAGTCAAGAGACCCAGTACTTC. Its translation is CASSLPSQETQYF.

There are a few counts of this clone. CDR3 coding DNA: TGTGCCAGCAGCTTAGCCAGGCTAGCCGTGAACACCGGGGAGCTGTTTTTT. Translating gives CASSLARLAVNTGELFF. The J gene is TRBJ2-2, the V gene TRBV7-8, with D possibly matching TRBD2 (5 bases). This CDR3 region has 17 residues. Trimming pared 0 bases from V and 1 base from J, leaving 12 bases between. Germline CDR1 reads SGHVS; CDR2 reads FQNEAQ. The whole variable domain, remainder taken from reference TRBV7-8 and TRBJ2-2, is GAGVSQSPRYKVAKRGQDVALRCDPISGHVSLFWYQQALGQGPEFLTYFQNEAQLDKSGLPSDRFFAERPEGSVSTLKIQRTQQEDSAVYLCASSLARLAVNTGELFFGEGSRLTVL.

The chain employs TRBV30 and TRBJ2-3; the D gene is possibly TRBD1 (5 bases). This CDR3 has 15 residues. V was trimmed by 4 bases and J by 1 base, leaving 15 bases between them. Germline values: CDR1 GTSNPN, CDR2 SVGIG (reference sequence). The CDR3 is CAWTRRKGGTDTQYF. CDR3 sequence (DNA): TGTGCCTGGACTCGACGCAAAGGGGGCACAGATACGCAGTATTTT.

The genes are TRBV27 and TRBJ2-5, with TRBD2 matching 10 bases. The CDR3 spans 17 residues. Looked up from germline, CDR1 is MNHEY and CDR2 is SMNVEV (reference sequence). After removal of 2 bases from V and 7 bases from J, the junction contained 13 bases not matched to a gene. CDR3 sequence reads: CASSLKSSGGAVATQYF. The CDR3, as DNA: TGTGCCAGCAGTTTAAAGTCAAGCGGGGGGGCCGTTGCGACCCAGTACTTC.

The CDR3 region is CAISGGGQGNQPQHF. The DNA of the CDR3 is TGTGCCATCAGTGGGGGAGGACAGGGGAATCAGCCCCAGCATTTT. V is TRBV10-3 and J is TRBJ1-5, with TRBD1 matching over 9 bases. Germline V gene data show CDR1 as ENHRY and CDR2 as SYGVKD. The CDR3 totals 15 residues. V dropped 4 bases and J dropped 4; count of bases not matched to a gene: 5.

This clone has only a few counts. The rearrangement uses TRBV30 and TRBJ2-7; no clear D gene. V was trimmed by 0 bases and J by 9 bases, leaving 18 bases between them. The CDR3 length is 14 residues. Germline loops: CDR1 GTSNPN, CDR2 SVGIG (reference sequence). The CDR3 loop reads CAWSVQVLEEWQYF. The CDR3 DNA follows: TGTGCCTGGAGTGTCCAGGTCCTCGAGGAGTGGCAGTACTTC.

The rearrangement links TRBV5-4 to TRBJ2-5, with D hard to call. The germline V gene has CDR1 SGHNT and CDR2 YYREEE (reference sequence). The V end lost 3 bases, the J end lost 2 bases, and 17 bases lay between the germline ends. This CDR3 comprises 16 residues. The CDR3 region is CASSSMPHSVQETQYF. The CDR3 coding sequence is TGTGCCAGCAGCTCAATGCCCCATTCAGTGCAAGAGACCCAGTACTTC. The full variable domain, with the rest looked up from reference TRBV5-4 and TRBJ2-5, is ETGVTQSPTHLIKTRGQQVTLRCSSQSGHNTVSWYQQALGQGPQFIFQYYREEENGRGNFPPRFSGLQFPNYSSELNVNALELDDSALYLCASSSMPHSVQETQYFGPGTRLLVL.